The 17 T cell receptor beta chains reported below all come from one sample, sequenced in a study of T cell repertoires in cytomegalovirus infection. TCRdb called the reads again in MiXCR, with one record for every CDR3 protein. The data contain about 920,000 distinct CDR3 sequences, approximately 31% of them seen just once; the ten biggest clones take up roughly 13%. Their antigen targets remain unknown. This specimen was cultured CD8+ T cells from PBMCs, taken from culture after CMV antigen stimulation. The receptors here all came from a human donor in good health (CMV status not recorded). Some clones in this sample may be carry-over from other donors' samples.

The rearrangement uses TRBV25-1 and TRBJ1-2; D unclear. The CDR3 spans 12 residues. Trimming took off 3 bases at V and 7 bases at J, with 9 bases between the two ends. CDR1 is MGHDK, CDR2 SYGVNS, per germline. The CDR3 loop reads CASSDPARGYTF. The CDR3 DNA follows: TGTGCCAGCAGTGACCCGGCCCGTGGCTACACCTTC.

This clonotype appeared a few times. V gene TRBV5-5 combines with J gene TRBJ2-5, with unresolved D. The ends were cut back, 4 bases at V and 2 bases at J, with 9 bases in the middle. The germline CDR1 and CDR2 sequences are SGHKS and YYEKEE (reference sequence). The CDR3 is 13 amino acids. The CDR3 bases are TGTGCCAGCAGCCAGGACGTGCAAGAGACCCAGTACTTC. As protein: CASSQDVQETQYF.

This clonotype has just a few counts. The chain recombines TRBV7-9 with TRBJ2-1; 10 nucleotides align to TRBD2. Unmatched junction bases numbered 12, after V lost 3 bases and J lost 7 bases. CDR1 and CDR2 from the germline V gene are SEHNR and FQNEAQ (reference sequence). The CDR3 totals 17 residues. CDR3 in amino acids: CASSLPSGGAVGNEQFF. Written as DNA, the CDR3 is TGTGCCAGCAGCTTGCCAAGCGGGGGGGCCGTCGGGAATGAGCAGTTCTTC.

This chain links TRBV12-3 or TRBV12-4 with TRBJ2-1, with 11 positions matching TRBD2. V lost 5 bases to trimming and J lost 6 bases; unmatched junction nucleotides: 6. The CDR3 is 15 residues long. The CDR3 reads CASSNSGGAFNEQFF. The CDR3 DNA is TGTGCCAGCAGTAATAGCGGGGGGGCGTTCAATGAGCAGTTCTTC.

The J gene is TRBJ1-2, the V gene TRBV19; 8 bases are shared with TRBD1. Germline V gene data show CDR1 as LNHDA and CDR2 as SQIVND (reference sequence). The CDR3 runs to 16 residues. The junction had 7 bases not matched to a gene; V was cut back by 3 bases and J by 1 base. The CDR3 here is CASSISLTGDNYGYTF. Here the CDR3 DNA reads TGTGCCAGTAGTATCTCGTTGACAGGGGATAACTATGGCTACACCTTC.

The rearrangement joins TRBV27 to TRBJ2-1, with D unclear. This CDR3 contains 13 residues. In germline, CDR1 is MNHEY, CDR2 SMNVEV (reference sequence). Trimming removed 8 bases at V and 1 base at J, with 9 bases between. CDR3 loop: CASVAGSYNEQFF. CDR3 DNA sequence: TGTGCCAGCGTGGCAGGATCCTACAATGAGCAGTTCTTC.

This clonotype has just one count. This may be a read error, as it is one base from a much larger clone. This rearrangement joins TRBV7-2 to TRBJ2-6; D might be TRBD1 (6 bases). The V gene lost 5 bases and the J gene lost 6 bases, with 20 bases spanning the gap. Per germline, CDR1 SGHTA and CDR2 FQGNSA. CDR3 length: 17 amino acids. CDR3 DNA sequence: TGTGCCAGCAGCCTGGGGCCCCCAGGGGCTGAGGCCAACGTCCTGACTTTC. Amino acid sequence: CASSLGPPGAEANVLTF.

This clonotype showed up just a few times. The CDR3 loop is CASSQDLRGREGGNQPQHF. Here the CDR3 DNA reads TGTGCCAGCAGCCAAGATCTGAGGGGCAGGGAAGGAGGCAATCAGCCCCAGCATTTT. The chain joins TRBV14 to TRBJ1-5; weak D call: TRBD1 (5 bases). The ends were cut back, 0 bases at V and 2 bases at J, with 20 bases in the middle. Looked up from germline, CDR1 is SGHDN and CDR2 is FVKESK. This CDR3 region has 19 residues.

This clonotype was recorded many times. The chain uses TRBV28 and TRBJ2-1, with 8 bases identical to TRBD2. The length of the CDR3 is 15 residues. The J segment lost 4 bases and the V segment lost 3 bases, leaving 5 bases of the junction unmatched. CDR1 and CDR2 from the germline V gene are MDHEN and SYDVKM. CDR3 protein: CASSFSGAPYNEQFF. As DNA, the CDR3 is TGTGCCAGCAGTTTTAGCGGGGCCCCTTACAATGAGCAGTTCTTC.

Notes on this clonotype: The junction differs from germline at one of its ends, possibly a read error. The chain recombines TRBV29-1 with TRBJ2-1; 8 nucleotides align to TRBD1. Germline V gene data show CDR1 as SQVTM and CDR2 as ANQGSEA. The length of the CDR3 is 11 residues. The DNA for the CDR3 is TGCAGCGTTGAAGATCGGCAGGGGGCAATCTTC. Protein product: CSVEDRQGAIF.

The CDR3 sequence: CASSLGARLDTEAFF. The DNA for the CDR3 is TGTGCCAGCAGCTTGGGGGCCCGCCTGGACACTGAAGCTTTCTTT. The chain couples TRBV7-9 to TRBJ1-1; possible D gene TRBD1, 6 bases. The CDR3 extends over 15 amino acids. Germline V gene lookup returns CDR1 SEHNR and CDR2 FQNEAQ (reference sequence). V was trimmed by 3 bases and J by 3 bases, leaving 14 bases between them.

This clonotype was observed many times. The chain joins TRBV7-6 to TRBJ1-1; 11 nucleotides line up with TRBD1. Germline V gives CDR1 SGHVS, CDR2 FNYEAQ. The V segment lost 4 bases and the J segment 5 bases; nucleotides outside the gene matches: 12. CDR3 length equals 17 residues. The CDR3 protein is CASSSPRTGGAETEAFF. The CDR3 DNA reads as TGTGCCAGCAGCTCCCCGAGGACAGGGGGCGCGGAGACTGAAGCTTTCTTT.

This clonotype appeared a few times. This chain joins TRBV6-6 and TRBJ1-2; TRBD1 agrees at 12 bases. Germline V gene lookup returns CDR1 MNHNY and CDR2 SVGAGI (reference sequence). V dropped 9 bases and J dropped 9; count of bases not matched to a gene: 11. The CDR3 runs to 14 residues. CDR3 in amino acids: CASWDRGLDTRYTF. In DNA form, the CDR3 reads TGTGCCAGTTGGGACAGGGGGCTCGATACGCGCTACACCTTC.

This clonotype was detected only a few times. The chain couples TRBV7-9 to TRBJ2-1, with D possibly being TRBD1 (6 bases). Germline V gene lookup returns CDR1 SEHNR and CDR2 FQNEAQ (reference sequence). The CDR3 sequence is 13 residues long. Trimming took 5 bases from V and 10 from J, leaving 15 bases between them. CDR3 in amino acids: CASSPSVDREQFF. The CDR3 DNA is TGTGCCAGCAGCCCGTCGGTCGACAGGGAGCAGTTCTTC.

This clonotype was found many times. The chain recombines TRBV7-8 with TRBJ1-5; D gene unclear. The germline gives CDR1 SGHVS, CDR2 FQNEAQ. V lost 1 base and J 8 bases, leaving 9 bases between the germline ends. This CDR3 is 13 amino acids long. CDR3 nucleotide sequence: TGTGCCAGCAGCTTAGAGGTAGGAGAGCCCCAGCATTTT. Encoded protein: CASSLEVGEPQHF.

The chain carries TRBV5-6 and TRBJ2-7; D is uncertain. V lost 0 bases, J lost 4 bases, and 5 bases lay in between. Germline V lookup: CDR1 SGHDT, CDR2 YYEEEE. This CDR3 is 12 amino acids long. DNA for the CDR3: TGTGCCAGCAGCTTGGACCAATACGAGCAGTACGTC. The encoded protein is CASSLDQYEQYV.

The CDR3 protein is CASSQDHGTAKNIQYF. CDR3 sequence (DNA): TGCGCCAGCAGCCAAGATCACGGAACCGCCAAAAACATTCAGTACTTC. The chain carries TRBV4-3 and TRBJ2-4; D unresolved. The CDR3 extends over 16 amino acids. Germline loops: CDR1 LGHNA, CDR2 YSLEER. Trimming took off 0 bases at V and 1 base at J, with 10 bases between the two ends.